This is a list of T cell receptor beta chains from one sample in a study of blood T cell repertoires in COVID-19. The repertoire was sequenced with immunoSEQ multiplex PCR; TCRdb's copy has only in-frame clones and lacks some. This repertoire shows approximately 300,000 clones, around 89% found once; its top ten account for under 4.5%. The sample comprised peripheral blood. These receptors came from a woman in her fifties or sixties with active or convalescent COVID-19. CDR3s include the opening cysteine and the closing phenylalanine or tryptophan. The D gene is left open where the match is weak. Size is stated for part of the rows, as once, few or many counts, or as a class when the clone is expanded.

cdr3_aa cdr3_nt d_call j_call clone_size v_call
CASSYSGNTIYF TGTGCCAGCAGCTACTCTGGAAACACCATATATTTT - TRBJ1-3 - TRBV12-3/TRBV12-4
CSARVSRAFF TGCAGTGCTAGAGTCTCTCGGGCTTTCTTT - TRBJ1-1 - TRBV20-1
CASRTGRNTEAFF TGTGCCAGCAGGACAGGGAGGAACACTGAAGCTTTCTTT TRBD1 TRBJ1-1 once TRBV19
CASSLGQGKVETQYF TGTGCCAGCAGCCTGGGACAGGGCAAGGTGGAGACCCAGTACTTC TRBD1 TRBJ2-5 - TRBV5-4
CAAGTSGTNEQFF TGTGCCGCCGGGACTAGCGGGACCAATGAGCAGTTCTTC TRBD2 TRBJ2-1 - TRBV24-1
CASSEGRGGRTYEQYF TGTGCCAGCAGTGAAGGACGGGGCGGGAGGACCTACGAGCAGTACTTC TRBD2 TRBJ2-7 - TRBV6-1
CASSNFRQGNEQYF TGTGCCAGTAGCAATTTTAGACAGGGGAACGAGCAGTACTTC TRBD1 TRBJ2-7 - TRBV19
CASSLEGDIADTQYF TGCGCCAGCAGCTTGGAGGGGGATATAGCAGATACGCAGTATTTT - TRBJ2-3 - TRBV5-1
CASSPDSFQGNQPQHF TGTGCCAGCAGCCCGGACAGTTTCCAGGGCAATCAGCCCCAGCATTTT - TRBJ1-5 - TRBV3-1/TRBV3-2
CAWSGAVPNYGYTF TGTGCCTGGAGTGGGGCCGTTCCTAACTATGGCTACACCTTC - TRBJ1-2 few TRBV30
CASSLGTEYSGNTIYF TGTGCCAGCAGCCTCGGGACAGAGTACTCTGGAAACACCATATATTTT TRBD1 TRBJ1-3 - TRBV3-1/TRBV3-2
CASSLFPSGRAHDRYNEQFF TGTGCCAGCAGCTTATTCCCTAGCGGGAGGGCCCATGACCGATACAATGAGCAGTTCTTC TRBD2 TRBJ2-1 - TRBV7-6
CASSIHSTGELFF TGTGCCAGTAGTATTCATAGCACCGGGGAGCTGTTTTTT - TRBJ2-2 - TRBV19
CASSWGGQGTEQYF TGTGCCAGCAGCTGGGGGGGACAGGGTACGGAGCAGTACTTC TRBD1 TRBJ2-7 - TRBV7-2
CASTPYGVSEQYF TGTGCCAGCACCCCATACGGGGTCAGCGAGCAGTACTTC - TRBJ2-7 - TRBV6-5
CAIKSGRANYGYTF TGTGCCATCAAATCGGGCAGGGCAAACTATGGCTACACCTTC - TRBJ1-2 - TRBV10-3
CASSVELGHATEAFF TGTGCCAGCAGCGTAGAATTGGGCCACGCCACTGAAGCTTTCTTT - TRBJ1-1 - TRBV9
CASSYWRGQGVHAFF TGTGCCAGCAGCTACTGGAGGGGACAGGGTGTTCACGCTTTCTTT TRBD1 TRBJ1-1 - TRBV11-2
CSVLAPARLNTEAFF TGCAGCGTTCTGGCCCCGGCGAGGTTGAACACTGAAGCTTTCTTT - TRBJ1-1 - TRBV29-1
CASSSFRTSGFTDTQYF TGTGCCAGCAGCTCATTTCGGACTAGCGGTTTCACAGATACGCAGTATTTT TRBD2 TRBJ2-3 - TRBV6-2/TRBV6-3
CASSQANTFRLIRDTQYF TGTGCCAGCAGCCAAGCAAACACCTTCCGACTAATCCGTGATACGCAGTATTTT - TRBJ2-3 - TRBV4-2
CASSLEGLAGAFGDTQYF TGCGCCAGCAGCTTGGAAGGGCTAGCGGGGGCGTTTGGAGATACGCAGTATTTT TRBD2 TRBJ2-3 once TRBV5-1
CASSTNPLGHTNQPQHF TGTGCCAGCAGCACGAACCCCCTGGGACATACTAATCAGCCCCAGCATTTT - TRBJ1-5 - TRBV21-1
CASSLKRGNNEQFF TGTGCCAGCAGCTTAAAAAGGGGGAACAATGAGCAGTTCTTC - TRBJ2-1 - TRBV7-2
CASSHTSGVGTGELFF TGTGCCAGCAGCCATACTTCGGGAGTAGGCACCGGGGAGCTGTTTTTT - TRBJ2-2 - TRBV3-1/TRBV3-2
CSVEMGGGIIVSYNEQFF TGCAGCGTTGAAATGGGCGGGGGGATTATCGTCTCCTACAATGAGCAGTTCTTC TRBD2 TRBJ2-1 - TRBV29-1
CASSSSGAFYEQYF TGCGCCAGCAGCTCTAGCGGAGCCTTCTACGAGCAGTACTTC TRBD2 TRBJ2-7 few TRBV5-1
CASSPRRLEGNTEAFF TGTGCCAGCTCACCGCGAAGGCTAGAAGGGAACACTGAAGCTTTCTTT - TRBJ1-1 - TRBV18
CASSPAGDTQYF TGTGCCAGCAGCCCCGCGGGGGATACGCAGTATTTT - TRBJ2-3 - TRBV7-9
CASSRGLAGGPVVETQYF TGCGCCAGCAGCCGGGGACTAGCGGGGGGGCCGGTGGTGGAGACCCAGTACTTC TRBD2 TRBJ2-5 - TRBV5-1
CASSLDLAGRETQYF TGTGCCAGCAGCTTAGATCTGGCAGGGCGGGAGACCCAGTACTTC - TRBJ2-5 once TRBV11-2
CASSWTSADTQYF TGTGCCAGCAGCTGGACTAGCGCAGATACGCAGTATTTT TRBD2 TRBJ2-3 - TRBV7-3
CASNKFRATMNTEAFF TGTGCCAGCAACAAATTCAGGGCCACTATGAACACTGAAGCTTTCTTT - TRBJ1-1 - TRBV11-2
CASRGQGGMNTEAFF TGCGCCAGCAGGGGACAGGGAGGCATGAACACTGAAGCTTTCTTT TRBD1 TRBJ1-1 - TRBV5-1
CASSLVQGTEAFF TGTGCCAGCAGCTTGGTACAGGGCACTGAAGCTTTCTTT - TRBJ1-1 - TRBV5-4
CAIRSGNTEAFF TGTGCCATCAGGTCAGGAAACACTGAAGCTTTCTTT - TRBJ1-1 - TRBV10-3
CASSLDRGANRSPLHF TGTGCCAGCAGCCTTGACAGGGGAGCGAATCGTTCACCCCTCCACTTT TRBD1 TRBJ1-6 - TRBV2
CATSRDGRAKFYEQFF TGTGCCACCAGCAGAGATGGCAGGGCTAAATTCTATGAGCAGTTCTTC - TRBJ2-1 - TRBV15
CATSRVGSLVSNQPQHF TGTGCCACCAGCAGAGTGGGTAGCCTCGTGAGCAATCAGCCCCAGCATTTT - TRBJ1-5 - TRBV15
CASSMAGSLSNQPQHF TGTGCCAGTAGTATGGCCGGGTCCCTTAGCAATCAGCCCCAGCATTTT - TRBJ1-5 - TRBV19
CASGLTNRVGEKLFF TGTGCTAGTGGTTTGACTAACAGGGTGGGTGAAAAACTGTTTTTT - TRBJ1-4 - TRBV12-5
CAISAGASYEQYF TGTGCCATCAGTGCGGGAGCTTCCTACGAGCAGTACTTC - TRBJ2-7 - TRBV10-3
CASSFAGIGQGNSPLHF TGTGCCAGCAGCTTTGCTGGGATTGGGCAGGGGAATTCACCCCTCCACTTT - TRBJ1-6 - TRBV7-2
CASSRGVSTNEKLFF TGTGCCAGCAGCCGGGGAGTGTCAACTAATGAAAAACTGTTTTTT - TRBJ1-4 - TRBV14